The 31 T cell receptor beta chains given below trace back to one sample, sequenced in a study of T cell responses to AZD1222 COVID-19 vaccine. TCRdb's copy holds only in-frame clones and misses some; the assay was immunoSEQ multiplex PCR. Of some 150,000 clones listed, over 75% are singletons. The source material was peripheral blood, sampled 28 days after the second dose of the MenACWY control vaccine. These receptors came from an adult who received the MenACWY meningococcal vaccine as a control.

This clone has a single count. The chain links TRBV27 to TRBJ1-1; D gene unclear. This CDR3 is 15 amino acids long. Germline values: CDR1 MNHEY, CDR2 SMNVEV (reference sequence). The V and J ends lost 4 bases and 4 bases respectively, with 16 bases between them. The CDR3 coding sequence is TGTGCCAGCAGTTCCCATAATGGGTTGGGCACTGAAGCTTTCTTT. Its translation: CASSSHNGLGTEAFF.

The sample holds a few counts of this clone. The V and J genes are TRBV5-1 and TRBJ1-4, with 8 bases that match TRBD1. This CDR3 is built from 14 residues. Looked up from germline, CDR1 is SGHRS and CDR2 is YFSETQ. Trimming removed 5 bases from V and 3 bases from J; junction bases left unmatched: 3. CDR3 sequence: CASRSGGSNEKLFF. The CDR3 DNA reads TGCGCCAGCAGATCAGGGGGCTCTAATGAAAAACTGTTTTTT.

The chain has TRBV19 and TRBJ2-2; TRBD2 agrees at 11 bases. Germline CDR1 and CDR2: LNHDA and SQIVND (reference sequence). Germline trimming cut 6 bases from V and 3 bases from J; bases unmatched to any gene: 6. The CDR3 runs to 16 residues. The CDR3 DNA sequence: TGTGCCAGTAGGACCGTAGCGGGGGGGTACACCGGGGAGCTGTTTTTT. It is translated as CASRTVAGGYTGELFF.

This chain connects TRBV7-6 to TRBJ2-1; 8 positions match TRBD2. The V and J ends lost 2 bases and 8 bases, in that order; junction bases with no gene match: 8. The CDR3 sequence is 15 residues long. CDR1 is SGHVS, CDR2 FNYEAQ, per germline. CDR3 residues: CASSLNAQREHEQFF. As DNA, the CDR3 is TGTGCCAGCAGCTTAAATGCCCAGCGGGAGCATGAGCAGTTCTTC.

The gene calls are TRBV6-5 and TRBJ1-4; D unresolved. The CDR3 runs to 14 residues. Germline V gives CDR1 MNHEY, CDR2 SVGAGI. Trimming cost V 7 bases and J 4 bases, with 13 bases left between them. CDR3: CASTPYIRNEKLFF. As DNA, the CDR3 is TGTGCCAGCACCCCATACATTCGTAATGAAAAACTGTTTTTT.

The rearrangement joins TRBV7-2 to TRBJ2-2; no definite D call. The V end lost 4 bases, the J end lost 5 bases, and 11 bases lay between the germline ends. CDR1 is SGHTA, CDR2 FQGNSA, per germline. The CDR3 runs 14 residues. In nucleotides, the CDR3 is TGTGCCAGCAGCTCCCTCTTGAGTACCGGGGAGCTGTTTTTT. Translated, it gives CASSSLLSTGELFF.

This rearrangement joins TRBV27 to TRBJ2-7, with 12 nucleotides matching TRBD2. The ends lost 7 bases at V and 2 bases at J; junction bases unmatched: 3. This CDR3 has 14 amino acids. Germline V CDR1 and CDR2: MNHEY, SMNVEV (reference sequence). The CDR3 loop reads CASTGLAGTYEQYF. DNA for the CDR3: TGTGCCAGCACCGGACTAGCGGGAACCTACGAGCAGTACTTC.

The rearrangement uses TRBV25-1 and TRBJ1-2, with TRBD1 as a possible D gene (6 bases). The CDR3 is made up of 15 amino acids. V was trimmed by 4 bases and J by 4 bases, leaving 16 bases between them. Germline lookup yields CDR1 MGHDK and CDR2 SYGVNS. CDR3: CASSVTGWDGYGYTF. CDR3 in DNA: TGTGCCAGCAGTGTTACAGGGTGGGATGGCTATGGCTACACCTTC.

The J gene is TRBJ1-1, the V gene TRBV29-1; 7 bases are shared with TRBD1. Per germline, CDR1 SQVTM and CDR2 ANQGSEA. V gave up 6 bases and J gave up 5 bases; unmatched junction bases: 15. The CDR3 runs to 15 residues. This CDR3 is CSVIPLTSTGTEAFF. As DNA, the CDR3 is TGCAGCGTAATTCCCCTGACCTCGACAGGGACTGAAGCTTTCTTT.

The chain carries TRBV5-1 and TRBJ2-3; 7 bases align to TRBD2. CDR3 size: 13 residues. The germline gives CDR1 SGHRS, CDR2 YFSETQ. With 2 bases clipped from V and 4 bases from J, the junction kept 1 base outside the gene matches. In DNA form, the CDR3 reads TGCGCCAGCAGCTTAGCGGGATCAGATACGCAGTATTTT. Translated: CASSLAGSDTQYF.

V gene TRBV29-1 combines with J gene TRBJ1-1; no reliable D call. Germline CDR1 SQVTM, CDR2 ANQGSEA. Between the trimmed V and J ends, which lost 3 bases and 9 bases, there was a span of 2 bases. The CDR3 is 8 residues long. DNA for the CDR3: TGCAGCGTTGATAAAGCTTTCTTT. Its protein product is CSVDKAFF.

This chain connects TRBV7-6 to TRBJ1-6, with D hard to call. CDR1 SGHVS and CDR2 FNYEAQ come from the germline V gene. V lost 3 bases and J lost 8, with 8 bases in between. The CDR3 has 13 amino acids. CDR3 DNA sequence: TGTGCCAGCAGCTTTAGTTCGGATTCACCCCTCCACTTT. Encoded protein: CASSFSSDSPLHF. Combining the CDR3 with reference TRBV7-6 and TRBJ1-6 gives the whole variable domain GAGVSQSPRYKVTKRGQDVALRCDPISGHVSLYWYRQALGQGPEFLTYFNYEAQQDKSGLPNDRFSAERPEGSISTLTIQRTEQRDSAMYRCASSFSSDSPLHFGNGTRLTVT.

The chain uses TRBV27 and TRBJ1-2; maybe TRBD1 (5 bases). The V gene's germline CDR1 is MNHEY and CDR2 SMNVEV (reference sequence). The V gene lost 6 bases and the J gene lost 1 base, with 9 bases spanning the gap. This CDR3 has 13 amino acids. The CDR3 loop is CASSQRGNYGYTF. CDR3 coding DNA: TGTGCCAGCAGCCAAAGGGGTAACTATGGCTACACCTTC.

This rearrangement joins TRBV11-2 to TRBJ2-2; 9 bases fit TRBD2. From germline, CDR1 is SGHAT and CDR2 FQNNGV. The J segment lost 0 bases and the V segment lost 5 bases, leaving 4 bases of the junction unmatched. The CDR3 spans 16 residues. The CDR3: CASSKLAGTNTGELFF. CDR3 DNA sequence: TGTGCCAGCAGCAAGCTAGCGGGGACGAACACCGGGGAGCTGTTTTTT.

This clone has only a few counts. CDR3: CASSRNPGREQYV. The CDR3 DNA reads as TGTGCCAGCAGCCGCAATCCCGGGCGCGAGCAGTACGTC. The rearrangement uses TRBV7-9 and TRBJ2-7; D is unclear. V shed 5 bases and J shed 6 bases, with 14 bases lying between them. This CDR3 has 13 residues. Germline lookup yields CDR1 SEHNR and CDR2 FQNEAQ (reference sequence).

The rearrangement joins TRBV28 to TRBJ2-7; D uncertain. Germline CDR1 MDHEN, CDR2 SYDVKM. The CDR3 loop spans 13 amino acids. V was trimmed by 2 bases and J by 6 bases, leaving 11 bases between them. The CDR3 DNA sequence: TGTGCCAGCAGTTTAGGTCGTCGGGCCGAGCAGTACTTC. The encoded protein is CASSLGRRAEQYF.

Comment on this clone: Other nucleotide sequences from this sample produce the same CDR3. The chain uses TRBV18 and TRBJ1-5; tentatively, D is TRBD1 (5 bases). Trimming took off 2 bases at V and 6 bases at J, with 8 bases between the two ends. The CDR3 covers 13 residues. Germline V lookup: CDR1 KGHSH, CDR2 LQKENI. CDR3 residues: CASSPGAGQPQHF. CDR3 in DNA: TGTGCCAGCTCACCAGGGGCGGGTCAGCCCCAGCATTTT.

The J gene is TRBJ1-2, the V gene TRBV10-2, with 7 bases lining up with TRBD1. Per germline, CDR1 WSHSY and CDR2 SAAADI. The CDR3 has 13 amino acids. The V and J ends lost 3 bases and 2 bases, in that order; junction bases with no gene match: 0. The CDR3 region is CASSEQGNYGYTF. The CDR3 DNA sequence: TGCGCCAGCAGTGAACAGGGGAACTATGGCTACACCTTC.

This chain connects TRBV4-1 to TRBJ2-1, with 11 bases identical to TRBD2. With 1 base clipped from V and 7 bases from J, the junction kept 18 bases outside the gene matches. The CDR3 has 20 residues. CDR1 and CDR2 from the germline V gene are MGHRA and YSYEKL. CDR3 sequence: CASSQGGLADLQRRDNEQFF. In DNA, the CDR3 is TGCGCCAGCAGCCAAGGGGGACTAGCGGACCTACAACGTCGAGATAATGAGCAGTTCTTC.

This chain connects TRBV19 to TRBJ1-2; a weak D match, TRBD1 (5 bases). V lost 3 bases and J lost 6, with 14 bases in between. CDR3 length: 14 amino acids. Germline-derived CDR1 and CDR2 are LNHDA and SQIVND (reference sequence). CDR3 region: CASSIGGIANGYTF. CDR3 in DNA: TGTGCCAGTAGTATCGGGGGAATCGCCAATGGCTACACCTTC.

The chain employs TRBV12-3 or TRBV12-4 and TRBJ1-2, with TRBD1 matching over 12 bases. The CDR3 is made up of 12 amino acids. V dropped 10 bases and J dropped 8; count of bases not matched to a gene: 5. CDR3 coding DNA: TGTGCCACTTCTGGGACAGGGGGCGGCTACACCTTC. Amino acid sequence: CATSGTGGGYTF.

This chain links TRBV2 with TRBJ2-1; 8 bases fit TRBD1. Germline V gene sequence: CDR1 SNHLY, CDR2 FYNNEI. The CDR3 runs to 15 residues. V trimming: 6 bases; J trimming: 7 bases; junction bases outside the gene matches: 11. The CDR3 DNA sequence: TGTGCCAGCAGCCCTTTAGGGACAGGTGGAAATGAGCAGTTCTTC. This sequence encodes CASSPLGTGGNEQFF.

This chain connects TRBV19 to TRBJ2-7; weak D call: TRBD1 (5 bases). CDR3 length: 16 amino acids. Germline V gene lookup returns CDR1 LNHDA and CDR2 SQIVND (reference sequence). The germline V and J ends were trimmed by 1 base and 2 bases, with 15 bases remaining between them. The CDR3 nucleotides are TGTGCCAGTAGTATAGGGGGCAGCGAACAGACCTACGAGCAGTACTTC. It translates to CASSIGGSEQTYEQYF.

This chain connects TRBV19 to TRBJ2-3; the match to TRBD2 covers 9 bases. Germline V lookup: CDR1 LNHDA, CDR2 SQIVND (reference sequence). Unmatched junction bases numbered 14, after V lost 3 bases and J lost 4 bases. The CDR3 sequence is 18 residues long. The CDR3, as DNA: TGTGCCAGTAGTATCGCCGCTAGCGGGGTGGTTCGTGCAGATACGCAGTATTTT. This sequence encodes CASSIAASGVVRADTQYF.

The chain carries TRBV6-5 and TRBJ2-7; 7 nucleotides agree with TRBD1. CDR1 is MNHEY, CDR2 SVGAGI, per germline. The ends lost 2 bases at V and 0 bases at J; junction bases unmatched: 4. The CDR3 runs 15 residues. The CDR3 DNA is TGTGCCAGCAGTTACGGGACAGATAACTCCTACGAGCAGTACTTC. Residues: CASSYGTDNSYEQYF.

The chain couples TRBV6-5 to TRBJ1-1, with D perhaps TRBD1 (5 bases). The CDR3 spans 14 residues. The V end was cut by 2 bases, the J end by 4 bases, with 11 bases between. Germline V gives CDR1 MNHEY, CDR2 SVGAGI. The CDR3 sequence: CASSYGPGSTEAFF. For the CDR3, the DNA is TGTGCCAGCAGTTACGGTCCAGGGTCCACTGAAGCTTTCTTT.

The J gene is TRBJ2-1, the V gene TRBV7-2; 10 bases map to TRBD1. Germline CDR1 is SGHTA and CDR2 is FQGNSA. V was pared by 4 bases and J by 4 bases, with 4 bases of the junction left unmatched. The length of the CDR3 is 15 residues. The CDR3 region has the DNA TGTGCCAGCAGCTCCGGGACAGGGGCATACAATGAGCAGTTCTTC. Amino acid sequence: CASSSGTGAYNEQFF.

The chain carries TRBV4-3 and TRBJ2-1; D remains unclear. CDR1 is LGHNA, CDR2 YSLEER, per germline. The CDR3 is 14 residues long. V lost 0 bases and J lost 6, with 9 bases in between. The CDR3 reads CASSQDLSVNEQFF. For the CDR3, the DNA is TGCGCCAGCAGCCAAGATTTATCGGTCAATGAGCAGTTCTTC.

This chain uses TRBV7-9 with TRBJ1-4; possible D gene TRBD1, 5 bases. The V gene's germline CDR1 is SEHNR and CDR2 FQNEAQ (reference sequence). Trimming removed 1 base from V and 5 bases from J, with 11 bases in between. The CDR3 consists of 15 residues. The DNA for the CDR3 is TGTGCCAGCAGCTTAGTTCCCCAGGGAAATGAAAAACTGTTTTTT. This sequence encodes CASSLVPQGNEKLFF.

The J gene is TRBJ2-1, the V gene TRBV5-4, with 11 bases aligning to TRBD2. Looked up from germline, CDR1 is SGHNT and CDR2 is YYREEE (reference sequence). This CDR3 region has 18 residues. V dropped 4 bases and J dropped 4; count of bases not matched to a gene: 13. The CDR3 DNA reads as TGTGCCAGCAGCCGGGTTTGGGGTAGCGGGAGGGCTTACAATGAGCAGTTCTTC. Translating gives CASSRVWGSGRAYNEQFF.

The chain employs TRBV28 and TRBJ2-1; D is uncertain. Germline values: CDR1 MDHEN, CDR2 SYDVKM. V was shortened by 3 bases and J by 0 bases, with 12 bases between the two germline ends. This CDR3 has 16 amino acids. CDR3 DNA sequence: TGTGCCAGCAGTTTGCCACGTAGATGCTCCTACAATGAGCAGTTCTTC. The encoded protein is CASSLPRRCSYNEQFF.